Below are 9 T cell receptor beta chains sequenced from a single sample in a study of T cells expressing NK-cell markers. TCRdb re-called the 5' RACE reads; one entry per CDR3 protein, DNA not given. The record lists some 410,000 distinct CDR3 sequences, of which the ten most abundant hold 6% to 9.5%. Sequencing used blood T cells: a sorted CD56 or NKG2C T cell subset, CD4+ or CD8+ T cells, or bulk PBMC T cells (not recorded which). The receptors here all came from a woman aged 18 to 75 in good health.

The CDR3 loop reads CAISEPRIPYEQYF. This chain links TRBV10-3 with TRBJ2-7. Germline CDR1 reads ENHRY; CDR2 reads SYGVKD. The CDR3 spans 14 residues.

The rearrangement uses TRBV4-2 and TRBJ2-3. Germline V gives CDR1 LGHNA, CDR2 YNFKEQ. The CDR3 covers 12 residues. Here the CDR3 reads CASSHITDTQYF.

This rearrangement joins TRBV29-1 to TRBJ2-7; absent DNA, TCRdb's TRBD2 call cannot be checked. The CDR3 covers 13 residues. Per germline, CDR1 SQVTM and CDR2 ANQGSEA. The CDR3 reads CSVEARASYEQYF.

This chain uses TRBV5-1 with TRBJ1-1; the TRBD1 assignment by TCRdb is unverifiable without DNA. CDR3 length: 14 amino acids. The germline gives CDR1 SGHRS, CDR2 YFSETQ. CDR3 protein: CASSRTVLSSEAFF.

This sequence joins TRBV9 and TRBJ1-1; TCRdb's D gene call, TRBD1, goes unchecked for lack of DNA. The CDR3 runs to 13 residues. Germline V CDR1 and CDR2: SGDLS, YYNGEE. CDR3 protein: CASSVWEGTEAFF. The full variable domain, its missing parts supplied by reference TRBV9 and TRBJ1-1, is DSGVTQTPKHLITATGQRVTLRCSPRSGDLSVYWYQQSLDQGLQFLIQYYNGEERAKGNILERFSAQQFPDLHSELNLSSLELGDSALYFCASSVWEGTEAFFGQGTRLTVV.

The chain is built from TRBV7-3 and TRBJ2-1; TCRdb's D gene call, TRBD1, goes unchecked for lack of DNA. The CDR3 covers 15 residues. Germline V gives CDR1 SGHTA, CDR2 FQGTGA. This CDR3 reads CASSLQRGGGNEQFF. The whole variable domain, remainder taken from reference TRBV7-3 and TRBJ2-1, is GAGVSQTPSNKVTEKGKYVELRCDPISGHTALYWYRQSLGQGPEFLIYFQGTGAADDSGLPNDRFFAVRPEGSVSTLKIQRTERGDSAVYLCASSLQRGGGNEQFFGPGTRLTVL.

This chain's CDR3 is CATSDSGGQAHEQYF. V and J are TRBV24-1 and TRBJ2-7; TCRdb proposes TRBD1, but this gene call is untestable without DNA. Germline loops: CDR1 KGHDR, CDR2 SFDVKD. The CDR3 has 15 amino acids.

The CDR3 protein is CASSQSAEAFF. This rearrangement joins TRBV16 to TRBJ1-1. The CDR3 sequence is 11 residues long. CDR1 is KGHSY and CDR2 is FQNENV in the germline V gene.

The rearrangement links TRBV12-3 or TRBV12-4 to TRBJ2-5; there is no DNA to check the TCRdb D call of TRBD1. The CDR3 loop spans 15 amino acids. The CDR3 reads CASTRRRGGQETQYF.